This passage covers 9 T cell receptor beta chains from one sample sequenced in a study of tumor and adjacent non-tumor tissue in lung cancer. Three rounds of nested PCR, following a modified ARM-PCR protocol, produced the TCRbeta library. TCRdb processed the multiplex PCR reads anew with MiXCR; each CDR3 protein has one entry. This sample has under 150,000 distinct CDR3 sequences, with approximately 66% found just once. No cell sorting was done before RNA was extracted from the tissue. The sequenced sample consisted of lung tumor tissue. The origin of the receptors is a man in his fifties or sixties with small cell lung cancer.

V usage is TRBV12-3 or TRBV12-4 and J usage is TRBJ2-5; D may correspond to TRBD1 or TRBD2 (6 bases each). The CDR3 runs 16 residues. Trimming removed 3 bases at V and 4 bases at J, with 18 bases between. CDR3 amino acids: CASSFTRRGNAETQYF. CDR3 coding DNA: TGTGCCAGCAGTTTTACTAGGAGGGGGAATGCAGAGACCCAGTACTTC.

A word on this clonotype: The junction differs from germline at one of its ends, possibly a read error. V gene TRBV6-5 combines with J gene TRBJ1-2, with a weak D call TRBD1 (6 bases). Germline CDR1 and CDR2: MNHEY and SVGAGI. The CDR3 totals 14 residues. The CDR3 loop is CANSVDRSRYGYTF. CDR3 DNA: TGTGCCAACAGTGTAGACAGGTCTCGCTATGGCTACACCTTC.

Note on this clonotype: A much more abundant neighbour one base away suggests this may be a read error. The J gene is TRBJ1-5, the V gene TRBV5-5; 7 bases match TRBD1. The CDR3 sequence is 15 residues long. Looked up from germline, CDR1 is SGHKS and CDR2 is YYEKEE (reference sequence). CDR3 bases: TGTGCCAGCAGCATCGGGGACAGCATCAATCAGCCCCTGCATTTT. It yields the protein CASSIGDSINQPLHF.

Worth noting for this clonotype: This may stem from a read error, because a much larger clone lies one nucleotide away. The gene calls are TRBV20-1 and TRBJ1-1; 7 bases line up with TRBD1. The CDR3 extends over 15 amino acids. CDR1 and CDR2 from the germline V gene are DFQATT and SNEGSKA (reference sequence). CDR3: CSVRAATGFSTEAFF. CDR3 nucleotides: TGCAGTGTTAGAGCCGCGACAGGGTTCAGCACTGAAGCTTTCTTT.

Note on this clonotype: A read error may be the cause here, since a much bigger clone is one base away. This chain uses TRBV20-1 with TRBJ2-3; 12 bases fit TRBD2. The CDR3 has 14 residues. The germline CDR1 and CDR2 sequences are DFQATT and SNEGSKA (reference sequence). After removal of 5 bases from V and 6 bases from J, the junction contained 6 bases not matched to a gene. The CDR3 is CSAGWTSGKDTQYF. CDR3 in DNA: TGCAGTGCTGGGTGGACTAGCGGGAAGGATACGCAGTATTTT.

The table lists this clonotype with a count of one. An end of the junction differs from the germline gene, which may be a read error. CDR3 amino acids: CASRLLTGTSGGRIQYF. In DNA, the CDR3 is TGCGCCAGCAGGTTACTGACCGGGACTAGCGGGGGGCGCATTCAGTACTTC. V gene TRBV6-6 combines with J gene TRBJ2-4, with 15 nucleotides matching TRBD2. This CDR3 is 17 amino acids long. CDR1 MNHNY and CDR2 SVGAGI come from the germline V gene (reference sequence).

This clonotype is medium-sized within its sample. The V call is TRBV6-1, the J call TRBJ2-1; 9 bases align to TRBD2. V was pared by 2 bases and J by 7 bases, with 6 bases of the junction left unmatched. The CDR3 is made up of 15 amino acids. Germline V gene sequence: CDR1 MNHNS, CDR2 SASEGT. The CDR3 bases are TGTGCCAGCAGTGAACTTGCGGGAGGGAAGAATGAGCAGTTCTTC. Its protein is CASSELAGGKNEQFF.

Remarks on this clonotype: A much bigger clone sits one base away, suggesting this may be a read error. The rearrangement joins TRBV20-1 to TRBJ2-7; TRBD2 agrees at 8 bases. Germline loops: CDR1 DFQATT, CDR2 SNEGSKA (reference sequence). The CDR3 spans 14 residues. Trimming removed 7 bases from V and 4 bases from J; junction bases left unmatched: 12. Here the CDR3 DNA reads TGCAGTGTTCCTTCGCCGACTAGCGTATACGAGCAGTACTTC. Translating it yields CSVPSPTSVYEQYF.

This clonotype was counted a single time. Germline and junction disagree at one end, which may indicate a read error. V and J are TRBV6-5 and TRBJ1-2, with TRBD1 as a possible D gene (5 bases). CDR1 MNHEY and CDR2 SVGAGI come from the germline V gene. CDR3 length: 13 amino acids. In DNA, the CDR3 is TGTGCCAGCAGTTACTCGTGGGGCGCCGGCTACATATTC. Its translation: CASSYSWGAGYIF.